These T cell receptor beta chains were read from a single sample in a study of identical twins. MiXCR was run by TCRdb on the 5' RACE reads, yielding one entry per CDR3 protein. The table includes some 660,000 distinct CDR3 sequences, approximately 9% detected once. This same sample was also part of a study on yellow fever vaccine responses in identical twins.

Sequencing was carried out using PBMCs. The receptor set was obtained from a woman between 18 and 30 years old in good health. CDR3s leave out the opening cysteine and the closing phenylalanine or tryptophan. Some rows mark clone size as missing; the rest say once, few, many or name a class of expanded clone.

v_gene,abundance,len,j_gene,CDR3aa
TRBV11-2,many,15,TRBJ2-7,ASSLGIRDRGDYEQY
TRBV12-5,few,12,TRBJ2-1,ASGEPGQGYEQF
TRBV18,many,11,TRBJ2-7,ASSWKQGEEQY
TRBV9,NA,17,TRBJ2-7,ASSVGLAGVPNIPYEQY
TRBV7-9,few,10,TRBJ2-2,ASSLGEGELF
TRBV5-1,NA,12,TRBJ2-2,ASSRGRDTGELF
TRBV7-2,NA,12,TRBJ2-7,ASSLRDHTYEQY
TRBV5-6,many,12,TRBJ1-1,ASSLRTSHTEAF
TRBV27,NA,13,TRBJ2-1,ASNPRRRIYNEQF
TRBV4-3,NA,14,TRBJ2-3,ASSRELAGGTDTQY
TRBV5-1,few,15,TRBJ2-7,ASSLGDLGGARHEQY
TRBV6-1,many,12,TRBJ2-7,ASTYRTPLPEQY
TRBV11-2,NA,11,TRBJ2-2,ASSHGGSGELF
TRBV12-3/TRBV12-4,NA,14,TRBJ2-1,ASSSSSGGTYNEQF
TRBV7-9,few,15,TRBJ1-5,ASSSGATGQGNQPQH
TRBV12-3/TRBV12-4,many,11,TRBJ2-3,ASRSASTDTQY
TRBV24-1,few,12,TRBJ2-4,ATSESGRGGIQY
TRBV6-1,few,13,TRBJ2-3,ASSDGPTEGDTQY
TRBV7-9,few,14,TRBJ2-3,ASSPQLAVGTDTQY
TRBV3-1,NA,10,TRBJ1-2,ASSRTLDGYT